This record covers a single T cell receptor beta chain. Generated by immunoSEQ multiplex PCR, the TCRdb table keeps only in-frame clones and is missing some. The data show 250,000 or so clones, with 90% seen just once and approximately 2.3% held by the top ten. This entry belongs to a study of blood T cell repertoires in COVID-19. Study context: The cDNA or gDNA used as material had been derived from T cells, B-cell-depleted T cells, or PBMCs.

Germline V CDR1 and CDR2: SGHNT, YYREEE (reference sequence). The trim removed 2 bases at V and 0 bases at J, leaving 4 bases unmatched. CDR3 size: 15 residues. The genes are TRBV5-4 and TRBJ2-7; TRBD1 matches 8 bases. Sequencing was carried out using peripheral blood. The TCR comes from a woman aged 55-70 years with COVID-19, enrolled during active disease. The CDR3 DNA reads as TGTGCCAGCAGCTTCGGGGGACAGGCCTCCTACGAGCAGTACTTC. Encoded protein: CASSFGGQASYEQYF.